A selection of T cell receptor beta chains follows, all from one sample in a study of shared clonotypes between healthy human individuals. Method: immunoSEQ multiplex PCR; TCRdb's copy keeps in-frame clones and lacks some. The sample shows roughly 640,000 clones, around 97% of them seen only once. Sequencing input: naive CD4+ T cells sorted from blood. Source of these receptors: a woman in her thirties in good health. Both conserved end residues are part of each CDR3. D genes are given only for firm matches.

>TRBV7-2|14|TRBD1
CASSAGTGGWGYTF
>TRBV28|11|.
CASSIGGGYTF
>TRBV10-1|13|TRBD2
CASSPGGEGLQYF
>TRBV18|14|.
CASSPPGREGEQYF
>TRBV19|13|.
CASSMGGHQPQHF
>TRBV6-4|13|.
CASSLTNTGELFF
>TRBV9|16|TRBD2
CASSVVASGNTGELFF
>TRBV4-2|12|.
CASSQVDQPQHF
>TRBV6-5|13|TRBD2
CASRGLEGDIQYF
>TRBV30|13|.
CAWSYGRRSGYTF
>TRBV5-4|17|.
CASSFRPQGYSGNTIYF
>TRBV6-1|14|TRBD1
CASRQGIRDHEQYF
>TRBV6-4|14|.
CASSDTRTGLGAFF
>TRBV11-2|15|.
CASSLVPLQNTEAFF
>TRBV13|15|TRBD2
CASSLRASGPGELFF